These 26 T cell receptor beta chains were all obtained from the same sample, sequenced in a study of cytomegalovirus exposure and HLA in healthy donors. With 60 Vbeta and 13 Jbeta primers, the PCR was carried out. Using immunoSEQ multiplex PCR, the repertoire was profiled, and TCRdb retains in-frame clones only, with some absent. This table lists about 110,000 clones. Sample: PBMCs. These receptors all stem from a man aged 50 to 59 in good health and CMV-seronegative.

This chain joins TRBV4-1 and TRBJ1-2; 9 bases match TRBD1. Germline loops: CDR1 MGHRA, CDR2 YSYEKL. The CDR3 length is 15 residues. Unmatched junction bases numbered 4, after V lost 0 bases and J lost 5 bases. The CDR3 loop is CASSQDFDRGYGYTF. The CDR3 region has the DNA TGCGCCAGCAGCCAAGATTTTGACAGGGGGTATGGCTACACCTTC.

The V and J genes are TRBV2 and TRBJ1-1; D is ambiguous. Deletions cut 4 bases from V and 1 base from J, with 16 bases between. The CDR3 contains 16 residues. The germline V gene encodes CDR1 SNHLY and CDR2 FYNNEI. CDR3 region: CASSALGLFQNTEAFF. The CDR3 nucleotides are TGTGCCAGCAGTGCACTTGGACTTTTCCAGAACACTGAAGCTTTCTTT.

This chain uses TRBV7-2 with TRBJ2-7; 10 bases line up with TRBD1. The V gene's germline CDR1 is SGHTA and CDR2 FQGNSA. Germline trimming cut 6 bases from V and 7 bases from J; bases unmatched to any gene: 15. The CDR3 consists of 16 residues. CDR3 nucleotides: TGTGCCAGCAGTTCAACGCCGGGACAGGGGACGCGGGAGCAGTACTTC. Residues: CASSSTPGQGTREQYF.

V usage is TRBV5-1 and J usage is TRBJ2-2; D gene ambiguous. Trimming stripped 0 bases from V and 2 bases from J, with 5 bases between. This CDR3 comprises 14 residues. Germline V gene data show CDR1 as SGHRS and CDR2 as YFSETQ. In nucleotides, the CDR3 is TGCGCCAGCAGCTTGGGGCAAAACACCGGGGAGCTGTTTTTT. It specifies CASSLGQNTGELFF.

V is TRBV5-4 and J is TRBJ2-7, with 7 bases aligning to TRBD2. The CDR3 is 15 amino acids. V gave up 1 base and J gave up 4 bases; unmatched junction bases: 8. Germline V lookup: CDR1 SGHNT, CDR2 YYREEE (reference sequence). CDR3 DNA: TGTGCCAGCAGCTTGCACGGGGGGAGGTGGTACGAGCAGTACTTC. Encoded protein: CASSLHGGRWYEQYF. The variable domain in full, with the rest retrieved from reference TRBV5-4 and TRBJ2-7, is ETGVTQSPTHLIKTRGQQVTLRCSSQSGHNTVSWYQQALGQGPQFIFQYYREEENGRGNFPPRFSGLQFPNYSSELNVNALELDDSALYLCASSLHGGRWYEQYFGPGTRLTVT.

The chain has TRBV4-2 and TRBJ2-2; D may be TRBD2 (6 bases). The V gene lost 4 bases and the J gene lost 5 bases, with 11 bases spanning the gap. There are 14 residues in the CDR3. Germline V CDR1 and CDR2: LGHNA, YNFKEQ. The CDR3 sequence: CASSPGLSTGELFF. CDR3 in DNA: TGTGCCAGCAGCCCGGGACTGAGTACCGGGGAGCTGTTTTTT.

The chain uses TRBV5-4 and TRBJ2-1; TRBD2 might be the D (6 bases). The V end lost 5 bases, the J end lost 10 bases, and 25 bases lay between the germline ends. The CDR3 is 16 amino acids. The germline V gene has CDR1 SGHNT and CDR2 YYREEE (reference sequence). CDR3 protein: CASSSNTGPRLGEQFF. CDR3 coding DNA: TGTGCCAGCAGTTCCAACACCGGGCCTCGACTAGGGGAGCAGTTCTTC.

The V and J genes are TRBV9 and TRBJ2-1; D is possibly TRBD2 (6 bases). V was trimmed by 0 bases and J by 0 bases, leaving 7 bases between them. This CDR3 has 15 amino acids. Per germline, CDR1 SGDLS and CDR2 YYNGEE. CDR3 loop: CASSVAGDSYNEQFF. The CDR3 DNA reads as TGTGCCAGCAGCGTAGCGGGAGACTCCTACAATGAGCAGTTCTTC.

The V and J genes are TRBV10-2 and TRBJ2-7, with D perhaps matching TRBD1 (6 bases). The germline V gene has CDR1 WSHSY and CDR2 SAAADI. There are 14 residues in the CDR3. V was shortened by 6 bases and J by 2 bases, with 14 bases between the two germline ends. The CDR3 coding sequence is TGCGCCAGCAGCGACCGGGACAAAACCTACGAGCAGTACTTC. Encoded protein: CASSDRDKTYEQYF.

The chain couples TRBV19 to TRBJ2-2, with TRBD2 matching 9 bases. V shed 6 bases and J 4 bases; nucleotides not matched to a gene: 18. This CDR3 region has 19 residues. CDR1 LNHDA and CDR2 SQIVND come from the germline V gene (reference sequence). CDR3 nucleotide sequence: TGTGCCAGTAGACTGCCTACTGGGCGGGAGGGCCGGTTCACCGGGGAGCTGTTTTTT. Translating gives CASRLPTGREGRFTGELFF.

This sequence joins TRBV30 and TRBJ1-2, with 8 bases lining up with TRBD1. Trimming removed 4 bases from V and 4 bases from J; junction bases left unmatched: 5. From germline, CDR1 is GTSNPN and CDR2 SVGIG (reference sequence). CDR3 size: 13 residues. For the CDR3, the DNA is TGTGCCTGGAATTCCGGGACAGGCTATGGCTACACCTTC. Its protein is CAWNSGTGYGYTF. The entire variable domain, with the rest obtained from reference TRBV30 and TRBJ1-2, is as follows: SQTIHQWPATLVQPVGSPLSLECTVEGTSNPNLYWYRQAAGRGLQLLFYSVGIGQISSEVPQNLSASRPQDRQFILSSKKLLLSDSGFYLCAWNSGTGYGYTFGSGTRLTVV.

This chain joins TRBV5-1 and TRBJ2-7, with TRBD1 matching over 9 bases. V dropped 4 bases and J dropped 3; count of bases not matched to a gene: 5. The CDR3 is 14 amino acids. Germline CDR1 reads SGHRS; CDR2 reads YFSETQ. The CDR3 DNA sequence: TGCGCCAGCAGCAGGGGGACAGGGATCTACGAGCAGTACTTC. Encoded protein: CASSRGTGIYEQYF.

The rearrangement joins TRBV4-1 to TRBJ2-7; TRBD2 matches 9 bases. The V segment lost 4 bases and the J segment 2 bases; nucleotides outside the gene matches: 9. This CDR3 has 16 amino acids. Germline CDR1 reads MGHRA; CDR2 reads YSYEKL. DNA of the CDR3: TGCGCCAGCAGCCGGTCTAGCGGGACCTCCGCCTACGAGCAGTACTTC. It is translated as CASSRSSGTSAYEQYF.

The V gene is TRBV27, the J gene TRBJ1-1, with a possible D match to TRBD1 (6 bases). Per the germline V gene, CDR1 is MNHEY and CDR2 is SMNVEV (reference sequence). V was cut by 5 bases and J by 4 bases, with 17 bases left in between. The CDR3 is 15 amino acids. The CDR3 region is CASSLYREQGTEAFF. The CDR3 nucleotides are TGTGCCAGCAGTCTATACAGGGAGCAGGGCACTGAAGCTTTCTTT.

V usage is TRBV19 and J usage is TRBJ2-2; 9 bases are shared with TRBD1. This CDR3 region has 14 residues. Germline V gives CDR1 LNHDA, CDR2 SQIVND (reference sequence). The V and J ends lost 6 bases and 1 base, in that order; junction bases with no gene match: 0. CDR3 bases: TGTGCCAGTAGGACAGGGGGGAACACCGGGGAGCTGTTTTTT. Translation gives CASRTGGNTGELFF.

The chain recombines TRBV5-5 with TRBJ2-1; D is undetermined. The CDR3 totals 16 residues. Germline V CDR1 and CDR2: SGHKS, YYEKEE (reference sequence). V shed 0 bases and J shed 0 bases, with 10 bases lying between them. CDR3 sequence (DNA): TGTGCCAGCAGCTTGGCTGCGGCTACCTCCTACAATGAGCAGTTCTTC. Encoded protein: CASSLAAATSYNEQFF.

The chain couples TRBV4-3 to TRBJ1-4, with a tentative D call TRBD1 (5 bases). This CDR3 spans 15 amino acids. Trimming left V 1 base short and J 4 bases short, with 10 bases between. Germline CDR1 is LGHNA and CDR2 is YSLEER. CDR3 residues: CASSQVRQYNEKLFF. CDR3 sequence (DNA): TGCGCCAGCAGCCAAGTCAGACAGTATAATGAAAAACTGTTTTTT.

The rearrangement links TRBV11-2 to TRBJ2-7, with 12 bases that match TRBD2. There are 17 residues in the CDR3. Unmatched junction bases numbered 4, after V lost 1 base and J lost 0 bases. Germline CDR1 is SGHAT and CDR2 is FQNNGV. Here the CDR3 DNA reads TGTGCCAGCAGCTTAGCCCTAGCGGGGGGGAGCTCCTACGAGCAGTACTTC. This sequence encodes CASSLALAGGSSYEQYF.

The chain employs TRBV7-9 and TRBJ1-2, with 8 bases fitting TRBD1. The V segment lost 1 base and the J segment 0 bases; nucleotides outside the gene matches: 4. CDR1 SEHNR and CDR2 FQNEAQ come from the germline V gene (reference sequence). The CDR3 is made up of 16 amino acids. The CDR3 loop is CASSLGQGRPNYGYTF. CDR3 DNA sequence: TGTGCCAGCAGCTTAGGACAGGGGAGGCCTAACTATGGCTACACCTTC.

The V and J genes are TRBV29-1 and TRBJ2-7; 8 bases fit TRBD2. This CDR3 has 13 amino acids. J was trimmed by 7 bases and V by 3 bases; bases with no gene match: 8. CDR1 and CDR2 (germline): SQVTM, ANQGSEA. CDR3 in DNA: TGCAGCGTTGAGGGCGCAGCGGGGGCTGAGCAGTACTTC. Its protein is CSVEGAAGAEQYF.

This chain uses TRBV27 with TRBJ1-2; D uncertain. Germline assignment: CDR1 MNHEY and CDR2 SMNVEV (reference sequence). With 6 bases removed from V and 1 base from J, the gap between germline ends came to 15 bases. The CDR3 is 15 residues long. The CDR3 region is CASRLAPVGNYGYTF. DNA for the CDR3: TGTGCCAGCAGGCTAGCCCCTGTGGGTAACTATGGCTACACCTTC.

The V call is TRBV7-8, the J call TRBJ2-1; TRBD2 agrees at 8 bases. The germline gives CDR1 SGHVS, CDR2 FQNEAQ. After removal of 0 bases from V and 5 bases from J, the junction contained 15 bases not matched to a gene. The CDR3 is 19 amino acids. The CDR3 spells CASSLAFPGLVAENNEQFF. In DNA form, the CDR3 reads TGTGCCAGCAGCTTAGCGTTCCCGGGACTAGTAGCTGAGAACAATGAGCAGTTCTTC.

V and J are TRBV19 and TRBJ1-4, with 9 bases that match TRBD1. CDR3 size: 15 residues. V lost 5 bases to trimming and J lost 8 bases; unmatched junction nucleotides: 9. The germline V gene has CDR1 LNHDA and CDR2 SQIVND (reference sequence). The CDR3 is CASSPPGQGREKLFF. CDR3 nucleotides: TGTGCCAGTAGTCCCCCGGGACAGGGTCGGGAAAAACTGTTTTTT.

The chain combines TRBV5-4 with TRBJ1-4; D might be TRBD1 (6 bases). V was pared by 1 base and J by 8 bases, with 12 bases between. This CDR3 spans 14 amino acids. CDR1 is SGHNT and CDR2 is YYREEE in the germline V gene (reference sequence). The CDR3 region has the DNA TGTGCCAGCAGCTTGAGGGCGGGGGCAGAAAAACTGTTTTTT. As protein: CASSLRAGAEKLFF.

J is TRBJ2-7 and V is TRBV13, with TRBD2 identical over 14 bases. Germline V lookup: CDR1 PRHDT, CDR2 FYEKMQ (reference sequence). The V and J ends lost 2 bases and 2 bases, in that order; junction bases with no gene match: 11. CDR3 length: 19 amino acids. The CDR3 reads CASSLSGTSGSWHAYEQYF. DNA of the CDR3: TGTGCCAGCAGCTTATCCGGGACTAGCGGGAGTTGGCACGCCTACGAGCAGTACTTC.

The chain recombines TRBV4-1 with TRBJ2-7, with D possibly being TRBD2 (5 bases). CDR3 length equals 15 residues. Germline CDR1 is MGHRA and CDR2 is YSYEKL. V was cut by 2 bases and J by 3 bases, with 14 bases left in between. This CDR3 reads CASSQQRTDFYEQYF. The CDR3 nucleotides are TGCGCCAGCAGCCAACAGCGGACCGACTTCTACGAGCAGTACTTC.